One sample yielded the 24 T cell receptor beta chains listed below, sequenced in a study of blood T cells in healthy people across ages. A J-beta primer mix and a sample-barcoded 5' primer were used in a second PCR of roughly 6 to 12 cycles. TCRdb recomputed calls from the 5' RACE reads with MiXCR, one row per CDR3 protein. The data contain around 900,000 distinct CDR3 sequences, roughly half of them singletons. Sequenced material: blood. The receptor source for this set is a woman aged 60-70 years in good health.

This clonotype appeared once. V usage is TRBV16 and J usage is TRBJ2-7; no firm D call. Germline lookup yields CDR1 KGHSY and CDR2 FQNENV. The V end was cut by 4 bases, the J end by 9 bases, with 16 bases between. The CDR3 is made up of 13 amino acids. CDR3 protein: CASSPFQANGQYF. The CDR3 DNA reads TGTGCCAGCAGCCCCTTTCAGGCAAACGGGCAGTACTTC.

This clonotype has more than one count but fewer than ten. The chain uses TRBV20-1 and TRBJ1-4; 10 positions match TRBD1. The CDR3 is made up of 16 amino acids. Germline trimming cut 6 bases from V and 4 bases from J; bases unmatched to any gene: 11. In germline, CDR1 is DFQATT, CDR2 SNEGSKA (reference sequence). CDR3 bases: TGCAGTGCCAGGGGCGGGACAGGGGTTGGTAATGAAAAACTGTTTTTT. Translation: CSARGGTGVGNEKLFF.

This chain connects TRBV12-3 or TRBV12-4 to TRBJ2-1; no clear D. The CDR3 extends over 15 amino acids. The V gene lost 6 bases and the J gene lost 4 bases, with 16 bases spanning the gap. CDR3 DNA: TGTGCCAGCAGCCCTGGACGCCCCGTTTACAATGAGCAGTTCTTC. Protein product: CASSPGRPVYNEQFF.

This clonotype occurred a few times. The chain couples TRBV5-6 to TRBJ2-7, with 9 bases that match TRBD1. The V gene end was trimmed by 3 bases and the J gene end by 4 bases; junction bases not matched to a gene: 5. This CDR3 is built from 14 residues. In germline, CDR1 is SGHDT, CDR2 YYEEEE. The CDR3 nucleotides read TGTGCCAGCAGCTGGTGGGACAGGGAGTACGAGCAGTACTTC. Its translation: CASSWWDREYEQYF.

CDR3 nucleotide sequence: TGTGCCAGCAGTAGAGAGGGGCTAATGAACACTGAAGCTTTCTTT. The encoded protein is CASSREGLMNTEAFF. The V call is TRBV2, the J call TRBJ1-1; the D gene is possibly TRBD1 (5 bases). Germline CDR1 reads SNHLY; CDR2 reads FYNNEI. The CDR3 extends over 15 amino acids. V was shortened by 5 bases and J by 0 bases, with 13 bases between the two germline ends.

Only a few counts were recorded for this clonotype. The V gene is TRBV12-3 or TRBV12-4, the J gene TRBJ2-7; 8 bases align to TRBD2. J lost 6 bases, V lost 6 bases, and 7 bases had no gene match. The CDR3 totals 13 residues. CDR3 protein: CASSAGTRGEQYF. CDR3 coding DNA: TGTGCCAGCAGCGCCGGGACTAGAGGCGAGCAGTACTTC.

J is TRBJ2-1 and V is TRBV29-1, with D perhaps TRBD1 or TRBD2 (6 bases each). This CDR3 comprises 14 residues. Germline CDR1 and CDR2: SQVTM and ANQGSEA. The V and J ends lost 5 bases and 0 bases respectively, with 11 bases between them. DNA of the CDR3: TGCAGCGTTAGGGGGAGGAGCTCCTACAATGAGCAGTTCTTC. Protein sequence: CSVRGRSSYNEQFF.

The chain combines TRBV10-3 with TRBJ2-1; D gene uncertain. The J call may not be correct, given that the DNA end is closer to TRBJ2-7. CDR3 length: 11 residues. Germline V gene data show CDR1 as ENHRY and CDR2 as SYGVKD. In DNA, the CDR3 is TGTGCCATCAGTCCCGCAAATGAGCAGTACTTC. Translating it yields CAISPANEQYF.

The chain combines TRBV10-2 with TRBJ1-6, with 10 bases aligning to TRBD1. This CDR3 spans 13 amino acids. V lost 7 bases, J lost 7 bases, and 1 base stayed unmatched. From germline, CDR1 is WSHSY and CDR2 SAAADI. Here the CDR3 DNA reads TGCGCCAGCAAGACAGGGGGCAATTCACCCCTCCACTTT. Its translation: CASKTGGNSPLHF.

CDR3 coding DNA: TGTGCCAGCAGCTCTAGCGACGAGCAGTACTTC. This codes for CASSSSDEQYF. This sequence joins TRBV11-2 and TRBJ2-5, with D possibly TRBD2 on 6 matching bases. TRBJ2-7 matches the DNA end more closely, so the J call is doubtful. Germline V gene data show CDR1 as SGHAT and CDR2 as FQNNGV. The CDR3 consists of 11 residues.

This clonotype was picked up one time. The chain uses TRBV12-3 or TRBV12-4 and TRBJ2-7; TRBD2 is a possible D gene (5 bases). The DNA end lines up better with TRBJ2-4; the J call may be wrong. This CDR3 has 12 residues. The CDR3 here is CASSLWENIQYF. As DNA, the CDR3 is TGTGCCAGCAGTTTATGGGAGAACATTCAGTACTTC.

The chain links TRBV28 to TRBJ2-3; D tentatively fits TRBD1 or TRBD2 (6 bases each). This CDR3 comprises 14 residues. Germline values: CDR1 MDHEN, CDR2 SYDVKM. The V gene lost 6 bases and the J gene lost 4 bases, with 14 bases spanning the gap. The CDR3 bases are TGTGCCAGCAGAACGGGGGCCGGGGCAGATACGCAGTATTTT. It is translated as CASRTGAGADTQYF. The full variable domain, in which reference TRBV28 and TRBJ2-3 provide the parts outside the CDR3, is DVKVTQSSRYLVKRTGEKVFLECVQDMDHENMFWYRQDPGLGLRLIYFSYDVKMKEKGDIPEGYSVSREKKERFSLILESASTNQTSMYLCASRTGAGADTQYFGPGTRLTVL.

CDR3 amino acids: CASSPSEGGGYTF. The DNA for the CDR3 is TGTGCCAGCAGTCCTTCCGAAGGTGGTGGCTACACCTTC. This sequence joins TRBV6-5 and TRBJ1-2; D not resolved. The CDR3 runs 13 residues. V lost 5 bases, J lost 7 bases, and 14 bases lay in between. Germline-derived CDR1 and CDR2 are MNHEY and SVGAGI.

V and J are TRBV3-1 and TRBJ1-1, with D unresolved. The CDR3 is made up of 13 amino acids. Germline CDR1 and CDR2: LGHDT and YNNKEL (reference sequence). Trimming took 8 bases from V and 2 from J, leaving 12 bases between them. CDR3 bases: TGTGCCAGCTCCGAGAATGTTAACACTGAAGCTTTCTTT. Translation gives CASSENVNTEAFF.

As concerns this clonotype: One junction end does not reproduce the germline sequence, and a read error may be involved. The chain is built from TRBV20-1 and TRBJ2-5; either TRBD1 or TRBD2 may supply D (6 bases each). CDR1 and CDR2 from the germline V gene are DFQATT and SNEGSKA (reference sequence). CDR3 size: 16 residues. CDR3 sequence reads: CSARDPQGRYQETQYF. CDR3 bases: TGCAGTGCGAGAGATCCCCAGGGGAGGTACCAAGAGACCCAGTACTTC.

The CDR3 coding sequence is TGCGCCAGCAGCCAAAGGCCGGACCCAAAAGAGACCCAGTACTTC. As protein: CASSQRPDPKETQYF. This chain uses TRBV4-1 with TRBJ2-5; D remains unclear. The CDR3 covers 15 residues. Germline CDR1 reads MGHRA; CDR2 reads YSYEKL. V lost 2 bases to trimming and J lost 3 bases, with 13 bases between them.

The chain links TRBV11-2 to TRBJ2-1; D is possibly TRBD1 (6 bases). Trimming removed 5 bases at V and 4 bases at J, with 18 bases between. Germline V CDR1 and CDR2: SGHAT, FQNNGV. The CDR3 length is 16 residues. The CDR3 loop reads CASSRIQGQTYNEQFF. The CDR3 region has the DNA TGTGCCAGCAGCCGGATTCAGGGACAAACTTACAATGAGCAGTTCTTC.

This chain links TRBV20-1 with TRBJ1-5; D is perhaps TRBD1 (5 bases). This CDR3 is built from 12 residues. Germline values: CDR1 DFQATT, CDR2 SNEGSKA (reference sequence). Trimming removed 5 bases at V and 4 bases at J, with 9 bases between. The CDR3 sequence: CSARQPNQPQHF. The DNA of the CDR3 is TGCAGTGCTCGACAGCCTAATCAGCCCCAGCATTTT.

V and J are TRBV20-1 and TRBJ2-7; no clear D gene. TRBJ2-5 explains the end of the DNA better; the J call may be wrong. Germline V gene sequence: CDR1 DFQATT, CDR2 SNEGSKA (reference sequence). This CDR3 has 14 residues. As DNA, the CDR3 is TGCAGTGCTAGACCGAGGATGGTAGGGGAGACCCAGTACTTC. This gives the protein CSARPRMVGETQYF.

This clonotype was picked up a small number of times. The J gene is TRBJ2-4, the V gene TRBV18, with 9 bases identical to TRBD1. The junction had 7 bases not matched to a gene; V was cut back by 4 bases and J by 6 bases. The CDR3 extends over 15 amino acids. The germline CDR1 and CDR2 sequences are KGHSH and LQKENI. The chain's CDR3 is CASSRGQGRGNIQYF. The CDR3 coding sequence is TGTGCCAGCTCACGAGGACAGGGGCGAGGAAACATTCAGTACTTC.

This sequence joins TRBV7-9 and TRBJ2-2; TRBD1 matches 11 bases. The CDR3 has 16 amino acids. The ends lost 1 base at V and 5 bases at J; junction bases unmatched: 3. CDR1 is SEHNR, CDR2 FQNEAQ, per germline (reference sequence). CDR3 residues: CASSLGGQGATGELFF. The CDR3 nucleotides read TGTGCCAGCAGCTTAGGCGGACAGGGGGCGACCGGGGAGCTGTTTTTT.

In this sample, this clonotype turned up a few times. This sequence joins TRBV7-9 and TRBJ2-3; 9 positions agree with TRBD1. V lost 1 base and J lost 4; bases outside the gene matches: 6. Germline V gene sequence: CDR1 SEHNR, CDR2 FQNEAQ (reference sequence). The CDR3 contains 16 residues. The CDR3 nucleotides are TGTGCCAGCAGCTTAGTTCGGGGACAGGGCCCAGATACGCAGTATTTT. Protein product: CASSLVRGQGPDTQYF.

The chain couples TRBV12-3 or TRBV12-4 to TRBJ2-1; 8 nucleotides line up with TRBD2. The CDR3 length is 16 residues. J was trimmed by 2 bases and V by 4 bases; bases with no gene match: 7. The chain's CDR3 is CASSSGGDFAYNEQFF. The DNA of the CDR3 is TGTGCCAGCAGTTCGGGGGGGGACTTCGCCTACAATGAGCAGTTCTTC.

The gene calls are TRBV7-9 and TRBJ2-7, with D hard to call. Trimming took 3 bases from V and 2 from J, leaving 5 bases between them. There are 12 residues in the CDR3. Germline values: CDR1 SEHNR, CDR2 FQNEAQ (reference sequence). Here the CDR3 reads CASSFPAYEQYF. CDR3 coding DNA: TGTGCCAGCAGCTTTCCGGCCTACGAGCAGTACTTC.